Listed here are 3 T cell receptor beta chains from one sample, sequenced in a study of T cells after yellow fever vaccination. Each CDR3 protein gets one entry after TCRdb re-called the 5' RACE reads with MiXCR. The sample has just under 600,000 distinct CDR3 sequences; less than 15% are singletons. Sample: PBMCs, taken on the day of the yellow fever booster vaccination. Every receptor here comes from a man younger than 45 who received the YFV17D yellow fever vaccine.

The V and J genes are TRBV14 and TRBJ1-1, with unresolved D. Germline assignment: CDR1 SGHDN and CDR2 FVKESK. Trimming took off 3 bases at V and 1 base at J, with 9 bases between the two ends. The CDR3 sequence is 14 residues long. The CDR3 reads CASSHLDKNTEAFF. DNA for the CDR3: TGTGCCAGCAGCCACCTAGACAAGAACACTGAAGCTTTCTTT.

The V call is TRBV11-1, the J call TRBJ2-2; 8 bases fit TRBD2. Trimming took 8 bases from V and 4 from J; bases not matched to a gene: 12. The CDR3 has 16 residues. The germline CDR1 and CDR2 sequences are SGHAT and FQDESV (reference sequence). The CDR3 spells CASGPQRTSTTGELFF. In DNA form, the CDR3 reads TGTGCCAGCGGGCCGCAGAGGACTAGCACCACCGGGGAGCTGTTTTTT.

The chain has TRBV20-1 and TRBJ2-3; no clear D. From germline, CDR1 is DFQATT and CDR2 SNEGSKA (reference sequence). Trimming pared 6 bases from V and 2 bases from J, leaving 12 bases between. The CDR3 covers 13 residues. CDR3 bases: TGCAGTGCCACTGGGTCTTCCACAGATACGCAGTATTTT. Translated: CSATGSSTDTQYF.